Reported below is one TCR beta chain. The V gene end was trimmed by 6 bases and the J gene end by 0 bases; junction bases not matched to a gene: 1. The length of the CDR3 is 13 residues. The germline gives CDR1 MDHEN, CDR2 SYDVKM. The data derive from a study of T cell changes during pregnancy in multiple sclerosis. The data were produced by immunoSEQ multiplex PCR, yet TCRdb's version contains in-frame clones alone and is incomplete. The table has about 100,000 clones, 92% seen once. The rearrangement joins TRBV28 to TRBJ1-1; 7 bases agree with TRBD1. The sequence was obtained from a female donor with multiple sclerosis, enrolled in a pregnancy study. Specimen: peripheral blood, collected after pregnancy. The CDR3 DNA reads as TGTGCCAGCAGGACAGGGATGAACACTGAAGCTTTCTTT. Its translation is CASRTGMNTEAFF.